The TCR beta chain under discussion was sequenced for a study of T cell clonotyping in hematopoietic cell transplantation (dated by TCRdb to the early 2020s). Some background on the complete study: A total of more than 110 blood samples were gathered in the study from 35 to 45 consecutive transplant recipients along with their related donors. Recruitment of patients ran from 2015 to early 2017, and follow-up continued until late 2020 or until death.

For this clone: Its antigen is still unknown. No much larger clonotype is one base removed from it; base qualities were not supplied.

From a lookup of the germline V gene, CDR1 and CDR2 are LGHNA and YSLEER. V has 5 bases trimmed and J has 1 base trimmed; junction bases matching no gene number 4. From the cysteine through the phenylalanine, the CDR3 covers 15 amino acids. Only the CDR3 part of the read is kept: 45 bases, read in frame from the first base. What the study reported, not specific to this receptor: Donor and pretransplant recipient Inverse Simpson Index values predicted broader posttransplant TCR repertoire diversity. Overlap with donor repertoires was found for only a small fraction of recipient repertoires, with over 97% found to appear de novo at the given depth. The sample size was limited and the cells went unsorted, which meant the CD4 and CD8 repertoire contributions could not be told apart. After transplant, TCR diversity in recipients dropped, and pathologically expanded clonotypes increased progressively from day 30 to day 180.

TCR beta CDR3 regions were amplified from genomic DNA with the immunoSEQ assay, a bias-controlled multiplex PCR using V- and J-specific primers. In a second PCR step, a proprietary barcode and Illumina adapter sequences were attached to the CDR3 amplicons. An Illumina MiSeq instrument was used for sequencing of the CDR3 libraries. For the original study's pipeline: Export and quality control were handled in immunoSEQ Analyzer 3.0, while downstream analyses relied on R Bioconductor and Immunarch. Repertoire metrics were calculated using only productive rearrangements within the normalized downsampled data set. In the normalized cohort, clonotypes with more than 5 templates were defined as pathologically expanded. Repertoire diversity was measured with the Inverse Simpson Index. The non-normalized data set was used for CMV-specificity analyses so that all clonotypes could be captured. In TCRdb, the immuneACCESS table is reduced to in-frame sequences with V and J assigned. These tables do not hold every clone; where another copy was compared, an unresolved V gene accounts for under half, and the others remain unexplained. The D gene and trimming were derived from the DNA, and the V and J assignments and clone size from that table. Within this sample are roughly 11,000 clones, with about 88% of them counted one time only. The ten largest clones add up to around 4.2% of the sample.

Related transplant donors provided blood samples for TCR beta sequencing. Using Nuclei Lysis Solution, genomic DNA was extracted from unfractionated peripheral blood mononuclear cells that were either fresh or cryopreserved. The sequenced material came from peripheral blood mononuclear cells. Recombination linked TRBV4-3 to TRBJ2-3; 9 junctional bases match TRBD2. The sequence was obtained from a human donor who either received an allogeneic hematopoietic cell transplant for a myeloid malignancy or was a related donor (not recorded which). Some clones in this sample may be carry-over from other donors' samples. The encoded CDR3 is CASSAQRGGTDTQYF. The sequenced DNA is TGCGCCAGCAGCGCTCAGCGGGGGGGCACAGATACGCAGTATTTT.